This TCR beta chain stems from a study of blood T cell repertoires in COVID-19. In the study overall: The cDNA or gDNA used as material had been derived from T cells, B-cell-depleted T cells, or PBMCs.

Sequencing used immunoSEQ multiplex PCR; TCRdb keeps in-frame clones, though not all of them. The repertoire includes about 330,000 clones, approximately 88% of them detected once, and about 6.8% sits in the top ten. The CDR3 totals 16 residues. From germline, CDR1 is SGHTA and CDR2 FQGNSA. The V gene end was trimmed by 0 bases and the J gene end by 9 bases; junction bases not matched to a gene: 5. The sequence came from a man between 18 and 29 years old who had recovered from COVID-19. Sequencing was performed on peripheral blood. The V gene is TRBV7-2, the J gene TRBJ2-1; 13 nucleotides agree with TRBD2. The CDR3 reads CASSLAVTSGGGEQFF. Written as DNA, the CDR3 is TGTGCCAGCAGCTTAGCGGTTACTAGCGGGGGGGGTGAGCAGTTCTTC.